The source of this T cell receptor (beta chain) is a study of CD8 T cells in ankylosing spondylitis. The study's findings and limits: Prior work had noted some motif variants in reactive arthritis blood and synovial fluid. The clones that were linked to disease were reported to be significantly enriched in matched synovial fluid samples from ankylosing spondylitis patients. Eight highly homologous variants formed a TCR beta motif that appeared characteristic of ankylosing spondylitis blood.

At least ten counts were recorded for this clonotype. Its antigen is as yet unknown. With molecular barcodes, quantitative 5'-RACE was used to make the TCR beta libraries. Each CDR3 protein gets one entry after TCRdb re-called the 5' RACE reads with MiXCR. Among some 800,000 distinct CDR3 sequences listed, about an eighth were seen once. Sample: blood, either unsorted or a sorted T cell fraction (not recorded which). The sequence derives from a male donor with ankylosing spondylitis.

This CDR3 is CASTLGGESSGYTF. CDR3 nucleotide sequence: TGCGCCAGCACCCTAGGGGGCGAGTCGAGCGGCTACACCTTC. This chain uses TRBV5-1 with TRBJ1-2, with 7 nucleotides matching TRBD1. The CDR3 consists of 14 residues. With V trimmed by 6 bases and J by 8 bases, 13 bases remained unmatched. Germline-derived CDR1 and CDR2 are SGHRS and YFSETQ.